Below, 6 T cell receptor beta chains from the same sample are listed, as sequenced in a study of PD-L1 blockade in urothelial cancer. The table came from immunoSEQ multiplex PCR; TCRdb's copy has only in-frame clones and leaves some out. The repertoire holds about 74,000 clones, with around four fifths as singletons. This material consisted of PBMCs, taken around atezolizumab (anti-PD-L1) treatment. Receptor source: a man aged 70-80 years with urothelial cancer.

The CDR3 DNA follows: TGTGCCAGCAGCCAGGGACTAAGACTTAACAATGAGCAGTTCTTC. Translation: CASSQGLRLNNEQFF. The chain has TRBV6-5 and TRBJ2-1, with 7 bases aligning to TRBD2. This CDR3 has 15 amino acids. The V segment lost 6 bases and the J segment 5 bases; nucleotides outside the gene matches: 10. The germline V gene encodes CDR1 MNHEY and CDR2 SVGAGI.

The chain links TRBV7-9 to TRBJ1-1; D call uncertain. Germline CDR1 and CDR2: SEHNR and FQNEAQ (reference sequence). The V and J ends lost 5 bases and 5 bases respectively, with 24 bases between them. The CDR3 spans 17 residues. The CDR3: CASSKTAGLDKRTEAFF. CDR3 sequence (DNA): TGTGCCAGCAGCAAAACAGCGGGATTAGACAAACGTACTGAAGCTTTCTTT.

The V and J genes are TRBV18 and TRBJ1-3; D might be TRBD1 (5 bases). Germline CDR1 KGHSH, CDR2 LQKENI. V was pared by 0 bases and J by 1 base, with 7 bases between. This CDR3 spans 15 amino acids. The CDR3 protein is CASSPPRGSGNTIYF. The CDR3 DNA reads TGTGCCAGCTCACCACCGCGGGGGTCTGGAAACACCATATATTTT.

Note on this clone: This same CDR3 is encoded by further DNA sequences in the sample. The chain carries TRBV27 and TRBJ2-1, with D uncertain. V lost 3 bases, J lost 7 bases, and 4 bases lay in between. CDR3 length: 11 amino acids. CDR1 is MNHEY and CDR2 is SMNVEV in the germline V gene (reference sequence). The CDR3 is CASSLRNEQFF. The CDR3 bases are TGTGCCAGCAGTTTGAGAAATGAGCAGTTCTTC.

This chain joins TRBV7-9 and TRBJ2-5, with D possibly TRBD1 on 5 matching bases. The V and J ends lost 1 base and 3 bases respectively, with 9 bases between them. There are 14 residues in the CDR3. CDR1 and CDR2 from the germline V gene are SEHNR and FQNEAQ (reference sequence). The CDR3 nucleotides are TGTGCCAGCAGCTTAGTTTCCAGGGAAGAGACCCAGTACTTC. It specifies CASSLVSREETQYF.

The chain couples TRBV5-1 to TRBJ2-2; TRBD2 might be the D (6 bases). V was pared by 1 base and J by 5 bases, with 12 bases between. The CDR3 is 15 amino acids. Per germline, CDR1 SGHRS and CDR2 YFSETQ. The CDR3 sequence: CASSLKGGGTGELFF. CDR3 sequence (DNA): TGCGCCAGCAGCTTGAAGGGAGGAGGAACCGGGGAGCTGTTTTTT.